The clone carrying this TCR beta chain was picked up a small number of times. Isolated per sample were at least 6.5 million PBMCs. Primers used in a second PCR of roughly 7 to 11 cycles were a sample-barcoded 5' primer and a J-beta primer mix. TCRdb reprocessed the 5' RACE reads with MiXCR, giving one entry per CDR3 protein. The sample includes 800,000 or so distinct CDR3 sequences, approximately 59% of them seen just once. The data were obtained in a study of blood T cells in healthy people across ages. Trimming cost V 5 bases and J 4 bases; bases outside gene matches: 9. This CDR3 contains 15 residues. From germline, CDR1 is SSHAT and CDR2 FNYEAQ (reference sequence).

The sequencing sample was made of blood. The chain carries TRBV7-7 and TRBJ2-5, with TRBD1 matching 8 bases. The receptor was derived from a man aged 25-45 years in good health. The CDR3 coding sequence is TGTGCCAGCAGCCCCGGGACAGGTATCGGAGAGACCCAGTACTTC. Its translation: CASSPGTGIGETQYF.